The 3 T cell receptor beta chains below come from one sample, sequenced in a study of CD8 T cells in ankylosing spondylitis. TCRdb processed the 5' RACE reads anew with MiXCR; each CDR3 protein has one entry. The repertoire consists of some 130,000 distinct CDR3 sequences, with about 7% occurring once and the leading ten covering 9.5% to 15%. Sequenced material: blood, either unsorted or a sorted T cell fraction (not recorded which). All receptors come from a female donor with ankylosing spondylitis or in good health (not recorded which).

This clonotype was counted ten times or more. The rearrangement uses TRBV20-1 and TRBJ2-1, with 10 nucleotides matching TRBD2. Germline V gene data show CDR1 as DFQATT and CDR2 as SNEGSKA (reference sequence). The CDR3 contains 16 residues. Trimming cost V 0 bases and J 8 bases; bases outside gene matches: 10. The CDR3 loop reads CSARDRTSGWRDEQFF. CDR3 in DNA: TGCAGTGCTAGAGATCGGACTAGCGGATGGAGGGATGAGCAGTTCTTC.

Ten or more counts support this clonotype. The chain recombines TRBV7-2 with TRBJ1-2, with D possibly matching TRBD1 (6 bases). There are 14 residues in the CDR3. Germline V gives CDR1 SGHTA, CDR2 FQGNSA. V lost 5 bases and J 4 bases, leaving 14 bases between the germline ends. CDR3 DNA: TGTGCCAGCAGCGCGAGGACAGCCCGCTATGGCTACACCTTC. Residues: CASSARTARYGYTF.

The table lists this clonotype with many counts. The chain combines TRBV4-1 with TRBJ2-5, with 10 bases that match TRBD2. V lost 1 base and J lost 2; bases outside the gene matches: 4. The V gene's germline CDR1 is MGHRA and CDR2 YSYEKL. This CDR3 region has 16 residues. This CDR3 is CASSQVSGGPQETQYF. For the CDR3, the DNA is TGCGCCAGCAGCCAAGTTAGCGGGGGGCCTCAAGAGACCCAGTACTTC.